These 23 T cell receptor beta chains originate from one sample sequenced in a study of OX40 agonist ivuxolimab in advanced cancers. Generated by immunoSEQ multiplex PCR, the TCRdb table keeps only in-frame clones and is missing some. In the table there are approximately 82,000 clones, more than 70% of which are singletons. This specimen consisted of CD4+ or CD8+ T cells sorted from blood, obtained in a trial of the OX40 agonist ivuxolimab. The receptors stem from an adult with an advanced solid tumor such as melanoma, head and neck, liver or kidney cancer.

CDR3 DNA: TGTGCCAGCAGCACCTTGACAGGGGGGTACAATGAGCAGTTCTTC. Its translation: CASSTLTGGYNEQFF. V is TRBV7-2 and J is TRBJ2-1; 9 positions match TRBD1. The germline CDR1 and CDR2 sequences are SGHTA and FQGNSA. The CDR3 runs to 15 residues. Trimming removed 5 bases from V and 4 bases from J; junction bases left unmatched: 6.

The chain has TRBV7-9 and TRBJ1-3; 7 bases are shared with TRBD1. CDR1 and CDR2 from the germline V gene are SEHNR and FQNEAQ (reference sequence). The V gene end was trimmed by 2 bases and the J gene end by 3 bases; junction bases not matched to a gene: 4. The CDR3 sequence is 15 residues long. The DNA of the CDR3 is TGTGCCAGCAGCTTACGACAGGGAGGTGGAAACACCATATATTTT. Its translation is CASSLRQGGGNTIYF. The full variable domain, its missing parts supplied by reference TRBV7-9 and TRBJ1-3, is DTGVSQNPRHKITKRGQNVTFRCDPISEHNRLYWYRQTLGQGPEFLTYFQNEAQLEKSRLLSDRFSAERPKGSFSTLEIQRTEQGDSAMYLCASSLRQGGGNTIYFGEGSWLTVV.

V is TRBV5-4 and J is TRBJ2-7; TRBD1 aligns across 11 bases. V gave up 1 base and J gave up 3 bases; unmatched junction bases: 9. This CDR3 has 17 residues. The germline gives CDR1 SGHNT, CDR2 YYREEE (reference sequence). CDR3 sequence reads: CASSLWSWGTGGYEQYF. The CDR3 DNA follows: TGTGCCAGCAGCTTGTGGTCCTGGGGGACAGGGGGCTACGAGCAGTACTTC.

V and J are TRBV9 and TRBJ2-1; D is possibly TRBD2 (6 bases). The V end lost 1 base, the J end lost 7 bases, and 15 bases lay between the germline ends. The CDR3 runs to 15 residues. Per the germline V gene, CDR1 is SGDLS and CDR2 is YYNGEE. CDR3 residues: CASSVSSGTWNEQFF. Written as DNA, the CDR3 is TGTGCCAGCAGCGTAAGTTCCGGGACTTGGAATGAGCAGTTCTTC.

In DNA form, the CDR3 reads TGCGCCAGCAGTGAGTCCCGATGGGAAGGGGGCCCTTCCTACGAGCAGTACTTC. Its translation is CASSESRWEGGPSYEQYF. The genes are TRBV10-2 and TRBJ2-7; 7 bases line up with TRBD1. The CDR3 spans 18 residues. Germline CDR1 WSHSY, CDR2 SAAADI. Trimming took 0 bases from V and 1 from J; bases not matched to a gene: 12.

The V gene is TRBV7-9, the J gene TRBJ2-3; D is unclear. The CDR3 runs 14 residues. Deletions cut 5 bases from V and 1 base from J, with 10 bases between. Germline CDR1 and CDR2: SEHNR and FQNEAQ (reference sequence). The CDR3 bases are TGTGCCAGCAGCCGTGCTGGGGGCACAGATACGCAGTATTTT. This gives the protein CASSRAGGTDTQYF.

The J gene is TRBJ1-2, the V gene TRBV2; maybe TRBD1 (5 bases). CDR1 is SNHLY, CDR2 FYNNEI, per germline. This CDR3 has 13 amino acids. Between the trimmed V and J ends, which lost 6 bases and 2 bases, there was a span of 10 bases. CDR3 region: CASRGEGNYGYTF. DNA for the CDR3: TGTGCCAGCAGGGGGGAGGGGAACTATGGCTACACCTTC.

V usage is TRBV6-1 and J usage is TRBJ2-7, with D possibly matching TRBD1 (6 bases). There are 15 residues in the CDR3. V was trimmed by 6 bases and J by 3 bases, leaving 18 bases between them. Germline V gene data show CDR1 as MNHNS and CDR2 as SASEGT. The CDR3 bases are TGTGCCAGCAGCTTTGGACAGCCGCTCTACTACGAGCAGTACTTC. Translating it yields CASSFGQPLYYEQYF.

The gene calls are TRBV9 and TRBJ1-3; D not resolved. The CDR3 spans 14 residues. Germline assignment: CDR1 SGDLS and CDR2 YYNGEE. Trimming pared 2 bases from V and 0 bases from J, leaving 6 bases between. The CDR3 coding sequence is TGTGCCAGCAGCGTGTTAGACTCTGGAAACACCATATATTTT. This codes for CASSVLDSGNTIYF.

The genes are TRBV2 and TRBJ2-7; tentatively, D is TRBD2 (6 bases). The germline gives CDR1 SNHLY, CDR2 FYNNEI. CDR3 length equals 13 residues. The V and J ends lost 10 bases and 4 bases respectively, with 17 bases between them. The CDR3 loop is CATHGGYSYEQYF. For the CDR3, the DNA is TGTGCCACCCATGGGGGGTACTCGTACGAGCAGTACTTC.

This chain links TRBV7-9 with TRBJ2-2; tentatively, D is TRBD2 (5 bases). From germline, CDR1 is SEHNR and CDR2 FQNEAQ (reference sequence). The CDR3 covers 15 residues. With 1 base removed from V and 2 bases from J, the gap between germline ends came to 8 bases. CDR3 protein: CASSLDPGNTGELFF. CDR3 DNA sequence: TGTGCCAGCAGCTTAGACCCGGGAAACACCGGGGAGCTGTTTTTT.

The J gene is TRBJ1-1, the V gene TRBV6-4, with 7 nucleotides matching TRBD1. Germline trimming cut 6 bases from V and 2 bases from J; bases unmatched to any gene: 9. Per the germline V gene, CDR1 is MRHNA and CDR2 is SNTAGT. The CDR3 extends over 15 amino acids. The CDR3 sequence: CASRRSTGANTEAFF. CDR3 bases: TGTGCCAGCAGGAGGTCCACAGGGGCCAACACTGAAGCTTTCTTT.

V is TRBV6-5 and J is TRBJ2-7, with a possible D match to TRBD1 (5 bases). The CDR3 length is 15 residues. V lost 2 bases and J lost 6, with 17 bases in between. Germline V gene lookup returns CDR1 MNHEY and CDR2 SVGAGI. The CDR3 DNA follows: TGTGCCAGCAGTTACCAGACCCAGGGTTACTCCGAGCAGTACTTC. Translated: CASSYQTQGYSEQYF.

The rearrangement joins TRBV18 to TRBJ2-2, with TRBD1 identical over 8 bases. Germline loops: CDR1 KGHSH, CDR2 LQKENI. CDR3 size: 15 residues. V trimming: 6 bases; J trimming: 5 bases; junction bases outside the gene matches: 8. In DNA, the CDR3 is TGTGCCAGCTCCCTTGGACAGGGATTAACCGGGGAGCTGTTTTTT. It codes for CASSLGQGLTGELFF.

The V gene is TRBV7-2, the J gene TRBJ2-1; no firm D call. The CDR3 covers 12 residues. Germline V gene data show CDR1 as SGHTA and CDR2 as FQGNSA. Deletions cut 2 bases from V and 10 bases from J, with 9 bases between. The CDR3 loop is CASSLSTREQFF. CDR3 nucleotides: TGTGCCAGCAGCTTAAGTACCCGCGAGCAGTTCTTC.

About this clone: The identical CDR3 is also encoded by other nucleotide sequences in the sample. The CDR3, as DNA: TGCGCCAGCAGCTTGGAGGGAACAGATACGCAGTATTTT. Protein product: CASSLEGTDTQYF. The genes are TRBV5-1 and TRBJ2-3; D not resolved. V lost 0 bases to trimming and J lost 3 bases, with 5 bases between them. The CDR3 contains 13 residues. Germline values: CDR1 SGHRS, CDR2 YFSETQ. Complete variable domain (other parts from reference TRBV5-1 and TRBJ2-3): KAGVTQTPRYLIKTRGQQVTLSCSPISGHRSVSWYQQTPGQGLQFLFEYFSETQRNKGNFPGRFSGRQFSNSRSEMNVSTLELGDSALYLCASSLEGTDTQYFGPGTRLTVL.

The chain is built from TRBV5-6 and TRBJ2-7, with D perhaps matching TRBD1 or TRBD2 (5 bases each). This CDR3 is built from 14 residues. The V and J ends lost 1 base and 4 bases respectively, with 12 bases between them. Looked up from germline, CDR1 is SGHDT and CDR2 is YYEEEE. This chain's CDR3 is CASSLLGPSYEQYF. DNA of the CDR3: TGTGCCAGCAGCTTGCTGGGACCGTCATACGAGCAGTACTTC.

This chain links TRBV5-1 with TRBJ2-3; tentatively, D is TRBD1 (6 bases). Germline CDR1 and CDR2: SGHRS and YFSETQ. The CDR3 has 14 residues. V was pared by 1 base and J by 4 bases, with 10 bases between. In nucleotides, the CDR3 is TGCGCCAGCAGCTTGACAGGGTGGGCAGATACGCAGTATTTT. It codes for CASSLTGWADTQYF.

CDR3: CASSRDRANEQFF. The CDR3 DNA is TGCGCCAGCAGTCGGGACAGGGCCAATGAGCAGTTCTTC. This chain connects TRBV5-1 to TRBJ2-1; 9 bases fit TRBD1. Germline values: CDR1 SGHRS, CDR2 YFSETQ. The CDR3 is 13 residues long. Losses at the gene ends were 5 bases for V and 6 bases for J; bases not matched to a gene: 3.

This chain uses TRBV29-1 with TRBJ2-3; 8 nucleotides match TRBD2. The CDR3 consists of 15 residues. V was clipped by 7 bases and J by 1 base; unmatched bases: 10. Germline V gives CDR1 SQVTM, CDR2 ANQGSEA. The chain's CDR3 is CSGMIAGRGTDTQYF. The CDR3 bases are TGCAGCGGGATGATAGCGGGGAGGGGCACAGATACGCAGTATTTT.

CDR3 DNA: TGTGCCAGCAGCTCGGGACTAGGGTCCGACGAGCAGTACTTC. As protein: CASSSGLGSDEQYF. The gene calls are TRBV7-9 and TRBJ2-7; 8 bases match TRBD2. With 4 bases clipped from V and 5 bases from J, the junction kept 7 bases outside the gene matches. The CDR3 has 14 amino acids. From germline, CDR1 is SEHNR and CDR2 FQNEAQ (reference sequence).

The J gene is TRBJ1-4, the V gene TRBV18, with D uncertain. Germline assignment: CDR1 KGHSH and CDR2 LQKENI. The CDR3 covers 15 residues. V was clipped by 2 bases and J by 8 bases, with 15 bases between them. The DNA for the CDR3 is TGTGCCAGCTCACCATTCCCAGGAAGAGGCGAAAAACTGTTTTTT. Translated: CASSPFPGRGEKLFF.

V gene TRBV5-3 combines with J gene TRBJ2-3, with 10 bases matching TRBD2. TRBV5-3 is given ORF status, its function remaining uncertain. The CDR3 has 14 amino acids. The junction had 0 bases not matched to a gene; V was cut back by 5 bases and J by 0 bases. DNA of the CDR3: TGTGCCAGAAGGACTAGCGGGAGCACAGATACGCAGTATTTT. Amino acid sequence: CARRTSGSTDTQYF.